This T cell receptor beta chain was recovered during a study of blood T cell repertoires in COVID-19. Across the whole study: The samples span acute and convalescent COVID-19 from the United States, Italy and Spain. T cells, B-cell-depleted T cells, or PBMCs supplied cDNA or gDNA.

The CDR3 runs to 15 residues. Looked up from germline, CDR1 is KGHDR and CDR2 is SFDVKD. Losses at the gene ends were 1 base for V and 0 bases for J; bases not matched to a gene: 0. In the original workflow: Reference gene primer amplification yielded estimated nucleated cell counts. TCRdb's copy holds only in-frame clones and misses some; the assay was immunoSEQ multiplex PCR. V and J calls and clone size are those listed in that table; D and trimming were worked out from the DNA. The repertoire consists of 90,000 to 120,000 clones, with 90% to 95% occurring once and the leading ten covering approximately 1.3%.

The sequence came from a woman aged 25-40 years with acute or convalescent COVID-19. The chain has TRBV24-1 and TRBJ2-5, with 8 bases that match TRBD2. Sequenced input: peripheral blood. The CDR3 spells CATSDFSGDQETQYF. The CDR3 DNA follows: TGTGCCACCAGTGATTTTAGCGGGGACCAAGAGACCCAGTACTTC.